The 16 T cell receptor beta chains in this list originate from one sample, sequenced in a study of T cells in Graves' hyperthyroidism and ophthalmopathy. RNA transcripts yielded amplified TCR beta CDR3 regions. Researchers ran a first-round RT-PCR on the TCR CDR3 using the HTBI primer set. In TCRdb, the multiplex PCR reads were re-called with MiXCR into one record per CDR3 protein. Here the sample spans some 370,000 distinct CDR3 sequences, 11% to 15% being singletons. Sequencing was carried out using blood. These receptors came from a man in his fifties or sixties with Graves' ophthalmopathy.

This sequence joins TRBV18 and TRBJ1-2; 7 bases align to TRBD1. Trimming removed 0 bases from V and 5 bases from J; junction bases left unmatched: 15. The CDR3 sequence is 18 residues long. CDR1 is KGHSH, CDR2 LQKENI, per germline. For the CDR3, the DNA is TGTGCCAGCTCACCACCGGGACAGCTATATGAGGCCCAATATGGCTACACCTTC. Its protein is CASSPPGQLYEAQYGYTF.

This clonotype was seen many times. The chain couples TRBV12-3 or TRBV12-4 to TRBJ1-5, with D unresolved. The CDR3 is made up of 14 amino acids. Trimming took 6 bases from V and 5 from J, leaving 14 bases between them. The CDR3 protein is CASRLGRSDQPQHF. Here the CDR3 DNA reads TGTGCCAGCAGACTTGGGAGATCGGATCAGCCCCAGCATTTT.

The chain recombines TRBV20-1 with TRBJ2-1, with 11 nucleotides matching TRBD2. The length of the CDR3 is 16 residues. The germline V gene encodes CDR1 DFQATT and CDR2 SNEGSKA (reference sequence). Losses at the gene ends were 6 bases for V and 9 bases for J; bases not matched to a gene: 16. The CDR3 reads CSAPRGPGLAESEQFF. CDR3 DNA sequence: TGCAGTGCCCCCCGGGGTCCGGGACTAGCGGAAAGTGAGCAGTTCTTC.

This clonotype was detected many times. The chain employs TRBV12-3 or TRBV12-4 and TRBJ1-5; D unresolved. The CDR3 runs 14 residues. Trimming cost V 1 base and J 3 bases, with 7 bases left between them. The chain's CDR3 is CASSLDSFNQPQHF. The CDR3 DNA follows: TGTGCCAGCAGTTTAGACAGTTTCAATCAGCCCCAGCATTTT.

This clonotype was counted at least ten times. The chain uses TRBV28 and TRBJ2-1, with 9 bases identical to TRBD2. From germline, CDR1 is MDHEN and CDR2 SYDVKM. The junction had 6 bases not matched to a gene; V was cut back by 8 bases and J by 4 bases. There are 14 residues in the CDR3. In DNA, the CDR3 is TGTGCCAGCCGTAGCGGGAGCGGGTACAATGAGCAGTTCTTC. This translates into CASRSGSGYNEQFF.

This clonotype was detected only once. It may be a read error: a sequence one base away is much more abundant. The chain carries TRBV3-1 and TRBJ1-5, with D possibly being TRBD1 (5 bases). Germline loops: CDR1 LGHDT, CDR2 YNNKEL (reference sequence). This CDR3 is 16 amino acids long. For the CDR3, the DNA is TGTGCCAGCAGACAAGATCGTAACAGTCAGGGCCAGCCCCAGCATTTT. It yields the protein CASRQDRNSQGQPQHF.

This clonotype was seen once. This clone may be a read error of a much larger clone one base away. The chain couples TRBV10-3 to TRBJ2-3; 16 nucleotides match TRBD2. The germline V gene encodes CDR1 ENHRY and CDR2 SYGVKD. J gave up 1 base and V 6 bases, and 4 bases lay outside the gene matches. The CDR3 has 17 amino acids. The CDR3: CAISGTSGGAGTDTQYF. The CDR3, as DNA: TGTGCCATCAGCGGGACTAGCGGGGGGGCGGGCACAGATACGCAGTATTTT.

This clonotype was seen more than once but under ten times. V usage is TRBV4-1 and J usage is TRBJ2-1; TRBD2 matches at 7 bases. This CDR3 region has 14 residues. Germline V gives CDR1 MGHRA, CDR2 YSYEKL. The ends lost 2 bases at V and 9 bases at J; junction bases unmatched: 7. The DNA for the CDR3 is TGCGCCAGCAGCCAACTCTGGACTAGTCTTGAGCAGTTCTTC. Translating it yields CASSQLWTSLEQFF.

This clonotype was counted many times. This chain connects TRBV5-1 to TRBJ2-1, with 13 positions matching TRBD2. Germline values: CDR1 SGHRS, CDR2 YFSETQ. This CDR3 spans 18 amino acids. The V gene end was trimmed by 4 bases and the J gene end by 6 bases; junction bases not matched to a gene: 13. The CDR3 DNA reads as TGCGCCAGCAGCCTTCAGACTAGCGGGAGGACTCAGGGCAATGAGCAGTTCTTC. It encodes CASSLQTSGRTQGNEQFF.

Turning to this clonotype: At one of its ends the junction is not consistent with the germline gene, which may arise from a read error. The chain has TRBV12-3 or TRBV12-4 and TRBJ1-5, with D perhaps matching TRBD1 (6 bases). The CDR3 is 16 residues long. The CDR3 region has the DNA TGTGCCTGCAGCTCAGGGGCCGACAGGAGAAATCAGCCCCAGCATTTT. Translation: CACSSGADRRNQPQHF.

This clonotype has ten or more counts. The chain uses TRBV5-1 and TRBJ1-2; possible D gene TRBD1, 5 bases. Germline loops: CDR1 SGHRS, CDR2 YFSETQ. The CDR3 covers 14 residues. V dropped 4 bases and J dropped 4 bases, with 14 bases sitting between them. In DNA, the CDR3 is TGCGCCAGCAGCGAGACACCGGGACGCTATGGCTACACCTTC. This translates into CASSETPGRYGYTF.

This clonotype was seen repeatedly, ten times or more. The CDR3 DNA is TGTGCCAGCAGCTCCGGACTAGCGGGAGGGCCAGATACGCAGTATTTT. Amino acid sequence: CASSSGLAGGPDTQYF. This chain uses TRBV7-9 with TRBJ2-3, with TRBD2 identical over 15 bases. This CDR3 spans 16 amino acids. Unmatched junction bases numbered 3, after V lost 4 bases and J lost 4 bases. CDR1 SEHNR and CDR2 FQNEAQ come from the germline V gene (reference sequence).

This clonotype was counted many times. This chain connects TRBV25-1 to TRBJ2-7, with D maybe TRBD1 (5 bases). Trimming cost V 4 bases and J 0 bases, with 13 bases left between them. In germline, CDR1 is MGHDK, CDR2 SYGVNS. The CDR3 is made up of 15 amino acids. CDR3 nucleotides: TGTGCCAGCAGTGCCCGGACAAAAAGCTCCTACGAGCAGTACTTC. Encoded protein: CASSARTKSSYEQYF.

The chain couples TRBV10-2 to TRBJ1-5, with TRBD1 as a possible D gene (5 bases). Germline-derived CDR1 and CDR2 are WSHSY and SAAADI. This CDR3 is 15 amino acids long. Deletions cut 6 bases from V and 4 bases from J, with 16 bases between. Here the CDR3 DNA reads TGCGCCAGCAGGGCAGGGAAGGGGCCGAATCAGCCCCAGCATTTT. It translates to CASRAGKGPNQPQHF.

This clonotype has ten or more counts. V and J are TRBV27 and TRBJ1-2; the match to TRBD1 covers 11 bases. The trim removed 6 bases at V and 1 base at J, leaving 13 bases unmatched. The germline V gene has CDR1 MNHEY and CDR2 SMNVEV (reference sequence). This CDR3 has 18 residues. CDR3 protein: CASRRIPGQGVGNYGYTF. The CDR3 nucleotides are TGTGCCAGCAGACGAATTCCGGGACAGGGGGTGGGTAACTATGGCTACACCTTC.

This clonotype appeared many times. CDR3 sequence: CASSWGASPNQPQHF. In nucleotides, the CDR3 is TGTGCCAGCAGCTGGGGGGCCAGCCCCAATCAGCCCCAGCATTTT. The chain couples TRBV5-5 to TRBJ1-5; perhaps TRBD1 as D (6 bases). The germline V gene has CDR1 SGHKS and CDR2 YYEKEE (reference sequence). This CDR3 comprises 15 residues. The V and J ends lost 3 bases and 3 bases respectively, with 13 bases between them.